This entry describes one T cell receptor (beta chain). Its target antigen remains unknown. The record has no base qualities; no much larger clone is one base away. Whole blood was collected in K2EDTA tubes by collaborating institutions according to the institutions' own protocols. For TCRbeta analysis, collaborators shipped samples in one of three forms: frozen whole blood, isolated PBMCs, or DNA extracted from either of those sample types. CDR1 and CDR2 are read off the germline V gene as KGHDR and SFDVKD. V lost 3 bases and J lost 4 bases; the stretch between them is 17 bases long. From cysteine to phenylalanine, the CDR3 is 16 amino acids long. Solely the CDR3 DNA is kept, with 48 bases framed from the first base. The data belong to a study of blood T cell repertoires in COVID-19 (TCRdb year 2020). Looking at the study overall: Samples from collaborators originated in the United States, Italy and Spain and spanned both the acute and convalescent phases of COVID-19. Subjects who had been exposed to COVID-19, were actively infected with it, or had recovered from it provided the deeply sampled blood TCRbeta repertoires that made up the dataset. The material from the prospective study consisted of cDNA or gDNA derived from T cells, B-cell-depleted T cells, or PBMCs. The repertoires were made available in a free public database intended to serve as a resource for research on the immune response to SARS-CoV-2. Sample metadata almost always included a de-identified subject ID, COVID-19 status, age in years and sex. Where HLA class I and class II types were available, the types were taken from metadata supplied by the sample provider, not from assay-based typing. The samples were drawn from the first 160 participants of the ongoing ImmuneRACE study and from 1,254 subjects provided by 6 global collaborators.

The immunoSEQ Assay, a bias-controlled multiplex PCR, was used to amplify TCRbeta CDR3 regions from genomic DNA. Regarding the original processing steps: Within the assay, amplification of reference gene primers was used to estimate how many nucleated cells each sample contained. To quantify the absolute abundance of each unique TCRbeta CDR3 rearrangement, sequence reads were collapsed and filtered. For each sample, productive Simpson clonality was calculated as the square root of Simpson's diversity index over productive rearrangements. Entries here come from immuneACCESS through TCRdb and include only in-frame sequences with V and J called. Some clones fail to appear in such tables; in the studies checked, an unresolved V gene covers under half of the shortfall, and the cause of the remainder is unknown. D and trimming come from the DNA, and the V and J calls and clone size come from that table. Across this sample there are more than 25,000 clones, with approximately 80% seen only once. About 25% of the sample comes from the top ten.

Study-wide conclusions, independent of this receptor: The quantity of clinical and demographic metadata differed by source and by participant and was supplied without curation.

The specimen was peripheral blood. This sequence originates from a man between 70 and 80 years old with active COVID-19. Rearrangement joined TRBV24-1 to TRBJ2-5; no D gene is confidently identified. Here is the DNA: TGTGCCACCAGTGATCCCACTAATACCTACGCAGAGACCCAGTACTTC. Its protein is CATSDPTNTYAETQYF.